One T cell receptor beta chain is described in this entry. Time point described: pretreatment peripheral blood. The data stem from a study of PD-L1 blockade in urothelial cancer. About the study: Patients' atezolizumab regimen, 1,200 mg intravenously every 3 weeks, began in the mid-2010s. The researchers analyzed blood 3 weeks (second dose) and 6 weeks after treatment start. A median of roughly 150,000 T cells was found in the blood samples.

This CDR3 is 14 amino acids long. Germline lookup yields CDR1 MNHEY and CDR2 SVGAGI. Trimming removed 6 bases from V and 6 bases from J, with 15 bases in between. What went into each PCR as a spike was synthetic TCR analog templates. Sequenced by immunoSEQ multiplex PCR; TCRdb stores in-frame clones only, minus some. Of roughly 55,000 clones listed, around 84% are singletons. The sequenced sample was PBMCs, obtained around atezolizumab (anti-PD-L1) treatment. The chain carries TRBV6-5 and TRBJ1-5; TRBD1 is a possible D gene (6 bases). The sequence derives from a man aged 55 to 70 with urothelial cancer. The CDR3 region is CASSLRTGTQPQHF. In DNA, the CDR3 is TGTGCCAGCAGCCTTCGAACAGGGACTCAGCCCCAGCATTTT.